This T cell receptor beta chain emerged from a study of T-cell memory formation after mild COVID-19. The CDR3 spans 15 residues. Trimming at V came to 7 bases and at J to 9 bases, leaving 13 bases not matched to a gene. Germline-derived CDR1 and CDR2 are MNHNY and SVGAGI (reference sequence). MiXCR, applied by TCRdb to the 5' RACE reads, yields one record per CDR3 protein. This sample carries 350,000 to 500,000 distinct CDR3 sequences, 23% of them seen once, and the ten largest clones take about an eighth. Sequenced input: PBMCs or a T cell subset sorted from them (not recorded which). This receptor was identified in an adult woman who had mild COVID-19 (a few samples of this study predate the infection). Cell type and time point are not known. The rearrangement uses TRBV6-6 and TRBJ2-1; 9 bases fit TRBD2. The CDR3 DNA sequence: TGTGCCAGCATGAGACTAGACCGCGGGGGGGGTGAGCAGTTCTTC. As protein: CASMRLDRGGGEQFF.